A single sample gave rise to the 13 T cell receptor beta chains below, sequenced in a study of blood T cell repertoires in COVID-19. Sequencing used immunoSEQ multiplex PCR; TCRdb keeps in-frame clones, though not all of them. This table has around 400,000 clones, roughly 90% appearing once. Sequenced sample: PBMCs or T cells enriched from blood (not recorded which). The origin of the receptors is a woman aged 18-29 years who had been exposed to COVID-19.

This sequence joins TRBV6-5 and TRBJ2-3; 8 bases line up with TRBD1. Germline V lookup: CDR1 MNHEY, CDR2 SVGAGI. V gave up 6 bases and J gave up 4 bases; unmatched junction bases: 9. CDR3 length: 15 residues. The DNA of the CDR3 is TGTGCCAGCAGCTCCGCCGGGACAGGACCAGATACGCAGTATTTT. Encoded protein: CASSSAGTGPDTQYF.

This chain connects TRBV4-3 to TRBJ2-7; maybe TRBD1 (7 bases). CDR1 LGHNA and CDR2 YSLEER come from the germline V gene. The CDR3 covers 16 residues. V lost 4 bases to trimming and J lost 5 bases, with 21 bases between them. The CDR3 spells CASSLRGGQGGDEQYF. The CDR3 region has the DNA TGCGCCAGCAGCCTTCGAGGGGGGCAGGGGGGTGACGAGCAGTACTTC.

The chain links TRBV27 to TRBJ2-7; TRBD2 matches at 11 bases. The CDR3 loop spans 15 amino acids. The J segment lost 4 bases and the V segment lost 2 bases, leaving 4 bases of the junction unmatched. CDR1 and CDR2 (germline): MNHEY, SMNVEV (reference sequence). The CDR3 DNA reads TGTGCCAGCAGTTTACTAGCGGGGGGTGGTTACGAGCAGTACTTC. Its translation: CASSLLAGGGYEQYF.

V gene TRBV6-5 combines with J gene TRBJ2-2; the match to TRBD1 covers 7 bases. Germline lookup yields CDR1 MNHEY and CDR2 SVGAGI. The CDR3 is 15 residues long. Unmatched junction bases numbered 11, after V lost 8 bases and J lost 5 bases. CDR3 amino acids: CASGFRTGVTGELFF. For the CDR3, the DNA is TGTGCCAGCGGATTTAGGACAGGAGTAACCGGGGAGCTGTTTTTT.

The V call is TRBV9, the J call TRBJ1-5, with 10 nucleotides matching TRBD1. CDR3 length: 15 residues. Germline assignment: CDR1 SGDLS and CDR2 YYNGEE. V shed 4 bases and J 6 bases; nucleotides not matched to a gene: 7. CDR3 in DNA: TGTGCCAGCAGCCCGGGGACAGGGGAGAGTCAGCCCCAGCATTTT. Its protein is CASSPGTGESQPQHF.

The rearrangement uses TRBV5-1 and TRBJ1-1; maybe TRBD1 (5 bases). The CDR3 is 14 residues long. Germline V gene data show CDR1 as SGHRS and CDR2 as YFSETQ. V lost 5 bases, J lost 3 bases, and 14 bases lay in between. The CDR3 sequence: CASRGGLGDTEAFF. CDR3 in DNA: TGCGCCAGCAGGGGGGGACTCGGCGACACTGAAGCTTTCTTT.

This chain joins TRBV7-9 and TRBJ1-2; D unresolved. V was pared by 3 bases and J by 5 bases, with 16 bases between. The CDR3 spans 15 residues. CDR1 is SEHNR and CDR2 is FQNEAQ in the germline V gene (reference sequence). CDR3 amino acids: CASSFGKGLGYGYTF. In DNA form, the CDR3 reads TGTGCCAGCAGCTTCGGGAAGGGTCTGGGGTATGGCTACACCTTC.

The rearrangement uses TRBV7-9 and TRBJ2-5, with 8 bases identical to TRBD2. The CDR3 runs 15 residues. J lost 3 bases, V lost 5 bases, and 8 bases had no gene match. The germline gives CDR1 SEHNR, CDR2 FQNEAQ (reference sequence). The CDR3 nucleotides read TGTGCCAGCAGCCCAGTCCCGGGACTAGAAGAGACCCAGTACTTC. It is translated as CASSPVPGLEETQYF.

The chain is built from TRBV18 and TRBJ2-5; D gene ambiguous. Trimming shortened V by 1 base and J by 4 bases, and 7 bases separated the two germline ends. CDR1 KGHSH and CDR2 LQKENI come from the germline V gene. The CDR3 is made up of 13 amino acids. CDR3 nucleotides: TGTGCCAGCTCACCACGGGCCGTAGAGACCCAGTACTTC. Its protein is CASSPRAVETQYF.

The J gene is TRBJ1-6, the V gene TRBV6-5; 9 nucleotides agree with TRBD1. Germline CDR1 and CDR2: MNHEY and SVGAGI. This CDR3 is built from 15 residues. V lost 6 bases and J lost 6; bases outside the gene matches: 6. The CDR3 region is CASRTRDRVNSPLHF. CDR3 coding DNA: TGTGCCAGCAGAACCCGGGACAGGGTTAATTCACCCCTCCACTTT.

The chain employs TRBV19 and TRBJ2-4; D gene ambiguous. Per germline, CDR1 LNHDA and CDR2 SQIVND (reference sequence). The CDR3 is 13 amino acids. V shed 2 bases and J shed 0 bases, with 2 bases lying between them. In DNA, the CDR3 is TGTGCCAGTAGTATACAAGCCAAAAACATTCAGTACTTC. Encoded protein: CASSIQAKNIQYF.

The gene calls are TRBV12-1 and TRBJ1-1; the table's TRBD1 call for D was not verified on the DNA. TRBV12-1 is flagged as a pseudogene. This CDR3 comprises 14 residues. The CDR3 spells CASTRQGCDTEAFF. The CDR3 bases are TGTGCCAGCACGCGACAGGGTTGTGACACTGAAGCTTTCTTT.

The chain carries TRBV7-9 and TRBJ1-5, with 8 bases matching TRBD1. CDR3 length equals 15 residues. V was clipped by 4 bases and J by 3 bases; unmatched bases: 5. Germline values: CDR1 SEHNR, CDR2 FQNEAQ (reference sequence). CDR3 sequence reads: CASSSGTGSNQPQHF. The DNA for the CDR3 is TGTGCCAGCAGCTCCGGGACAGGTTCCAATCAGCCCCAGCATTTT. Complete variable domain (other parts from reference TRBV7-9 and TRBJ1-5): DTGVSQNPRHKITKRGQNVTFRCDPISEHNRLYWYRQTLGQGPEFLTYFQNEAQLEKSRLLSDRFSAERPKGSFSTLEIQRTEQGDSAMYLCASSSGTGSNQPQHFGDGTRLSIL.